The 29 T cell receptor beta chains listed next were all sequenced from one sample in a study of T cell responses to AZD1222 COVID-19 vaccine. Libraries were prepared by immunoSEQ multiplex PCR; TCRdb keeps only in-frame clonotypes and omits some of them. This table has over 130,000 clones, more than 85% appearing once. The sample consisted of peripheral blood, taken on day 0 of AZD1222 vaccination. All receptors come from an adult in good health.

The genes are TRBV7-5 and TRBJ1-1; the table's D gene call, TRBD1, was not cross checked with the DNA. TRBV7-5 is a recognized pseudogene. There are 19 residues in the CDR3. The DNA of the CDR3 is TGTGCCAGAAGCTTAGCATTAGGACAGGGGGATCGTAAGGACACTGAAGCTTTCTTT. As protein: CARSLALGQGDRKDTEAFF.

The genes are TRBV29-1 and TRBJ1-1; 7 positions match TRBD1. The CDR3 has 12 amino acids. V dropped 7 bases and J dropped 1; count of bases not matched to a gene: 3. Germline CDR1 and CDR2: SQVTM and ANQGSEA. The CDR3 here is CSAGTANTEAFF. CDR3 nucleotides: TGCAGCGCCGGGACAGCGAACACTGAAGCTTTCTTT.

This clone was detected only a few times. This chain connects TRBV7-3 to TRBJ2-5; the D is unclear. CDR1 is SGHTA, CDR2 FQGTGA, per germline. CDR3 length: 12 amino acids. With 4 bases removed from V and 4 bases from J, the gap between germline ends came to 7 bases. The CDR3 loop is CASSSSGETQYF. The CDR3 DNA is TGTGCCAGCAGCTCTAGTGGAGAGACCCAGTACTTC.

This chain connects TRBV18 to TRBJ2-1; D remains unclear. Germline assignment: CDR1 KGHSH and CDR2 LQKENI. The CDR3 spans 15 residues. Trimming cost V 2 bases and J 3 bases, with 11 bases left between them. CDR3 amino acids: CASSPKSADYNEQFF. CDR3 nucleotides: TGTGCCAGCTCACCAAAATCTGCGGACTACAATGAGCAGTTCTTC.

As DNA, the CDR3 is TGTGCCAGCAGCCCAGGGGGGACAGGGGTAGAAGAAAAACTGTTTTTT. Its protein is CASSPGGTGVEEKLFF. This chain connects TRBV9 to TRBJ1-4; 10 bases line up with TRBD1. This CDR3 has 16 amino acids. V lost 4 bases and J lost 8; bases outside the gene matches: 11. From germline, CDR1 is SGDLS and CDR2 YYNGEE.

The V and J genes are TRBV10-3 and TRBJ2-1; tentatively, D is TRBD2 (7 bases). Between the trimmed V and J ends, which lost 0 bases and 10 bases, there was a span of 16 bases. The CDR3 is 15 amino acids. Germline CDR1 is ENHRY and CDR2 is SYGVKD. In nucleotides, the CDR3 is TGTGCCATCAGTGAGTCGGGCGGGGGCCAACGGGAGCAGTTCTTC. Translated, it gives CAISESGGGQREQFF.

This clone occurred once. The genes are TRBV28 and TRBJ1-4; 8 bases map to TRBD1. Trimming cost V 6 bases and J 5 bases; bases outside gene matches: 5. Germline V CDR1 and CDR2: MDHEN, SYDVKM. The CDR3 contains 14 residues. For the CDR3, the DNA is TGTGCCAGCAGCCAGACAGGGGTGAATGAAAAACTGTTTTTT. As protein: CASSQTGVNEKLFF.

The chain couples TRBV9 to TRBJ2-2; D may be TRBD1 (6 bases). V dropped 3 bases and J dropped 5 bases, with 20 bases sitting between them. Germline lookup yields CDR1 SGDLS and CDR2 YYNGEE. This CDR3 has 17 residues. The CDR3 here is CASSERMGAYRTGELFF. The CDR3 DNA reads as TGTGCCAGCAGCGAAAGGATGGGGGCTTACCGAACCGGGGAGCTGTTTTTT.

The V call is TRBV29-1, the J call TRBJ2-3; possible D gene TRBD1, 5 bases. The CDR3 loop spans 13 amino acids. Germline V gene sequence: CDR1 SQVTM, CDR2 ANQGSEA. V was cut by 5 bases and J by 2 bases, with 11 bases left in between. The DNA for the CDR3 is TGCAGCGTTCAGGGTTTGCTCACAGATACGCAGTATTTT. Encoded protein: CSVQGLLTDTQYF.

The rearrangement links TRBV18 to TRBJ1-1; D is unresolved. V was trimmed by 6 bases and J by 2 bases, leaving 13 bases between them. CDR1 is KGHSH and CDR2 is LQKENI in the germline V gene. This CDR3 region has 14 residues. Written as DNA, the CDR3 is TGTGCCAGCTCCGGTAATCAGGTTAACACTGAAGCTTTCTTT. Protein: CASSGNQVNTEAFF.

In DNA form, the CDR3 reads TGTGCCAGTAGAGGGGCCCTACCCACTAATCAGCCCCAGCATTTT. Encoded protein: CASRGALPTNQPQHF. This chain joins TRBV19 and TRBJ1-5; tentatively, D is TRBD1 (5 bases). The CDR3 is 15 amino acids. Germline V gives CDR1 LNHDA, CDR2 SQIVND (reference sequence). The V and J ends lost 6 bases and 4 bases respectively, with 16 bases between them.

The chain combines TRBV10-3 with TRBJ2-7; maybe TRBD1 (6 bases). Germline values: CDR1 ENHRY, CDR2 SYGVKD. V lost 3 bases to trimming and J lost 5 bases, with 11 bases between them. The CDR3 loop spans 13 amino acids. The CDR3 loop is CAISDGRGHEQYF. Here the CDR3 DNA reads TGTGCCATCAGTGATGGCAGGGGCCACGAGCAGTACTTC.

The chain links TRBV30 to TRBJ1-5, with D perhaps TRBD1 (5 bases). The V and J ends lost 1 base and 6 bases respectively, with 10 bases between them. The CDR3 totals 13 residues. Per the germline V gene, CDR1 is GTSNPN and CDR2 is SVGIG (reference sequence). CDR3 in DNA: TGTGCCTGGAGTGGTAATAGGGGTCAGCCCCAGCATTTT. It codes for CAWSGNRGQPQHF.

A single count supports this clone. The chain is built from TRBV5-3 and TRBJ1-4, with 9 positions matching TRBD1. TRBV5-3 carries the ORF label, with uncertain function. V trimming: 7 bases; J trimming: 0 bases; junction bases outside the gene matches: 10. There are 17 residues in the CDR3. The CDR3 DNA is TGTGCCAGACGAGGACAGGGGAGGTTGGCAACTAATGAAAAACTGTTTTTT. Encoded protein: CARRGQGRLATNEKLFF.

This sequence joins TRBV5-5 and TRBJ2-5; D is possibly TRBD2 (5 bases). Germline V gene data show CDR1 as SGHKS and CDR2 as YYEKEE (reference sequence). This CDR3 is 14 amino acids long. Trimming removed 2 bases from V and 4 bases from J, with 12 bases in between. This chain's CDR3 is CASSFPGLGETQYF. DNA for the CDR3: TGTGCCAGCAGCTTTCCGGGGTTGGGAGAGACCCAGTACTTC.

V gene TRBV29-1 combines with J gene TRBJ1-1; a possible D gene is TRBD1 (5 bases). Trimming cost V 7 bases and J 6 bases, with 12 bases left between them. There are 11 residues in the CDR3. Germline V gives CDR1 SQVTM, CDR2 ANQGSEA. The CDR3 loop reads CSARSGSEAFF. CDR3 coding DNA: TGCAGCGCGCGATCAGGGTCTGAAGCTTTCTTT.

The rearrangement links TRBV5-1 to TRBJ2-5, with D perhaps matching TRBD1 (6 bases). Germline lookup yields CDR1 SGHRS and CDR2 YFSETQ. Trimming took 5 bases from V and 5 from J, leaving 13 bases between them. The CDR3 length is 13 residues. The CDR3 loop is CASRSTGWETQYF. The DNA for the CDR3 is TGCGCCAGCAGGTCCACAGGGTGGGAGACCCAGTACTTC.

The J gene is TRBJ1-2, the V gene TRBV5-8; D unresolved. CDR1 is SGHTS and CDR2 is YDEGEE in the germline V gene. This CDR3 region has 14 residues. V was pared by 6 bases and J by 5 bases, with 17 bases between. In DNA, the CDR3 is TGTGCCAGCACCCTGACGCCCGGGGTTTATGGCTACACCTTC. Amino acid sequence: CASTLTPGVYGYTF.

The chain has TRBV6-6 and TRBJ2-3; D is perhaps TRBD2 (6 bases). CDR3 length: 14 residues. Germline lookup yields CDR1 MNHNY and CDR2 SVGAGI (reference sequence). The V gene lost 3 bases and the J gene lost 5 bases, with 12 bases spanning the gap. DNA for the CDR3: TGTGCCAGCAGTTATGGGGGAGGAGGAGATACGCAGTATTTT. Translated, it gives CASSYGGGGDTQYF.

In nucleotides, the CDR3 is TGCGCCAGCAGCGATGGGACACGATCCACTACCGGGGAGCTGTTTTTT. This encodes CASSDGTRSTTGELFF. The chain employs TRBV5-1 and TRBJ2-2, with a tentative D call TRBD1 (6 bases). The ends were cut back, 4 bases at V and 5 bases at J, with 18 bases in the middle. Germline V CDR1 and CDR2: SGHRS, YFSETQ. The CDR3 length is 16 residues.

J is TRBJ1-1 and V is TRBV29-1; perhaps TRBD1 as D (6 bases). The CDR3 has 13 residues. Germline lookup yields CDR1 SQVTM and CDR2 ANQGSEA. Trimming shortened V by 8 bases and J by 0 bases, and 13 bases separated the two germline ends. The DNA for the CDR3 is TGCAGCCCGCAGGGGAGGATGAACACTGAAGCTTTCTTT. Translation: CSPQGRMNTEAFF. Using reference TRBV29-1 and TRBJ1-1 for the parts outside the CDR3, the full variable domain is SAVISQKPSRDICQRGTSLTIQCQVDSQVTMMFWYRQQPGQSLTLIATANQGSEATYESGFVIDKFPISRPNLTFSTLTVSNMSPEDSSIYLCSPQGRMNTEAFFGQGTRLTVV.

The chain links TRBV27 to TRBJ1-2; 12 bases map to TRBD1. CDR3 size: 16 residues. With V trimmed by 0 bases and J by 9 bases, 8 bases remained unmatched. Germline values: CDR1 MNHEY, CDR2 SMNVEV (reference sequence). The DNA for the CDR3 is TGTGCCAGCAGTTTATCGATGGGGACAGGGGGCCGTAGCTACACCTTC. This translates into CASSLSMGTGGRSYTF.

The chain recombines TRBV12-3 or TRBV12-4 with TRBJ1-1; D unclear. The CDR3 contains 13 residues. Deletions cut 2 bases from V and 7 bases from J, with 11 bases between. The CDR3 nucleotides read TGTGCCAGCAGTTTATGGGGTTTAGGTGAAGCTTTCTTT. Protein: CASSLWGLGEAFF.

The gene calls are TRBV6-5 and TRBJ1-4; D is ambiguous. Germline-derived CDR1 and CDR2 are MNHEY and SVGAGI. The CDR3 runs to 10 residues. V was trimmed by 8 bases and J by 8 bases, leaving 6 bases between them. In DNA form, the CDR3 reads TGTGCCAGCGGGAGGGAAAAACTGTTTTTT. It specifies CASGREKLFF.

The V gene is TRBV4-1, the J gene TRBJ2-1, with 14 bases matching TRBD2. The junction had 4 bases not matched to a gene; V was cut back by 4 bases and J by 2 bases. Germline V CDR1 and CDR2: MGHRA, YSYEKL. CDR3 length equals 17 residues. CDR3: CASSPRTSGGPYNEQFF. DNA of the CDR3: TGCGCCAGCAGCCCGCGGACTAGCGGGGGGCCCTACAATGAGCAGTTCTTC.

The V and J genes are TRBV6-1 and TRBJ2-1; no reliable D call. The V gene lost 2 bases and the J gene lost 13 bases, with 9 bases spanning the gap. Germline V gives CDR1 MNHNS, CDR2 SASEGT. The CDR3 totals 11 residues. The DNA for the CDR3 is TGTGCCAGCAGTGAAAGGGAAGTCCAGTTCTTC. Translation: CASSEREVQFF.

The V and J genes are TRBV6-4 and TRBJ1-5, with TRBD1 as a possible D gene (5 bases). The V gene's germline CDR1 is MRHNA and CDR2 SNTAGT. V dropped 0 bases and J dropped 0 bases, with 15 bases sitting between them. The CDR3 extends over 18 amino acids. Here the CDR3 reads CASSDSSGGGSSNQPQHF. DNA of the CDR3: TGTGCCAGCAGTGACTCCTCCGGTGGGGGAAGTAGCAATCAGCCCCAGCATTTT.

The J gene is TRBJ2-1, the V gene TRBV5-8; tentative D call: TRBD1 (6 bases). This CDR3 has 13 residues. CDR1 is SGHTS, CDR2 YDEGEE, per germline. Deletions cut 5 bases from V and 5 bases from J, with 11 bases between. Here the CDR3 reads CASSMDRDNEQFF. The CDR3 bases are TGTGCCAGCAGTATGGACAGAGACAATGAGCAGTTCTTC.

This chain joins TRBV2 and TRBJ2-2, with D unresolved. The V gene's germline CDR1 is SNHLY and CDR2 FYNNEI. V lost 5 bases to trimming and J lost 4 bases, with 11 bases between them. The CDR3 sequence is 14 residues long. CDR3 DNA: TGTGCCAGCAGTCCCCTCGATGGCACCGGGGAGCTGTTTTTT. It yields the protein CASSPLDGTGELFF.